This T cell receptor beta chain was profiled in a study of blood T cell repertoires in COVID-19. Overall study context: Specimens from acute and convalescent COVID-19 originated in the United States, Italy and Spain. From T cells, B-cell-depleted T cells, or PBMCs came the material, which was cDNA or gDNA.

Losses at the gene ends were 4 bases for V and 3 bases for J; bases not matched to a gene: 9. Germline CDR1 is LGHDT and CDR2 is YNNKEL (reference sequence). There are 18 residues in the CDR3. In the authors' methods: Amplification of reference gene primers provided the estimated nucleated cell counts. The method was immunoSEQ multiplex PCR; TCRdb's version includes in-frame clones alone and lacks a portion of them. V and J calls and clone size are copied from that table; D and trimming were computed from the DNA. The sample has some 200,000 clones; approximately 80% are singletons. Specimen: peripheral blood. The TCR comes from a woman older than 75 with COVID-19, enrolled during active disease. The gene calls are TRBV3-1 (or the pseudogene TRBV3-2) and TRBJ2-6; TRBD1 matches at 10 bases. The CDR3: CASSRRTGGVVGANVLTF. CDR3 nucleotides: TGTGCCAGCAGCCGTCGGACAGGGGGAGTTGTTGGGGCCAACGTCCTGACTTTC.